This TCR beta chain was found in a study of blood T cell repertoires in COVID-19. Study background: In each case, the material was cDNA or gDNA derived from T cells, B-cell-depleted T cells, or PBMCs.

The CDR3 length is 15 residues. V lost 1 base and J lost 5, with 11 bases in between. The germline gives CDR1 SGHTA, CDR2 FQGNSA. Measured with immunoSEQ multiplex PCR; TCRdb has only the in-frame clones, and not every one. The data contain 60,000 to 75,000 clones, approximately 87% of them singletons. V and J are TRBV7-2 and TRBJ2-2; D not certain. The sequencing input was peripheral blood. This sequence originates from a man over 45 with active COVID-19. The CDR3 loop is CASSLGGSETGELFF. The CDR3 nucleotides are TGTGCCAGCAGCTTAGGAGGATCTGAAACCGGGGAGCTGTTTTTT.